The 11 T cell receptor beta chains below all came from one sample that was sequenced in a study of T cells in Graves' hyperthyroidism and ophthalmopathy. There were TCR beta CDR3 regions amplified from RNA transcripts. With the HTBI primer set, the TCR CDR3 went through a first round of RT-PCR. MiXCR, applied by TCRdb to the multiplex PCR reads, yields one record per CDR3 protein. The sample yields 300,000 to 450,000 distinct CDR3 sequences, 14% to 15% seen once. The sample consisted of blood. All receptors derive from a woman in her 30s with Graves' hyperthyroidism.

This clonotype was found a few times. The chain employs TRBV3-1 and TRBJ1-1, with 9 bases matching TRBD1. Germline CDR1 is LGHDT and CDR2 is YNNKEL (reference sequence). V was clipped by 2 bases and J by 6 bases; unmatched bases: 7. This CDR3 contains 15 residues. CDR3 nucleotides: TGTGCCAGCAGCCAAAAGGGACAGGGTCGGGCTGAAGCTTTCTTT. This encodes CASSQKGQGRAEAFF.

This clonotype was observed a handful of times. V gene TRBV5-1 combines with J gene TRBJ2-5; 8 bases agree with TRBD2. CDR3 length equals 14 residues. CDR1 is SGHRS, CDR2 YFSETQ, per germline. V was clipped by 5 bases and J by 5 bases; unmatched bases: 8. CDR3 in amino acids: CASSPAREGETQYF. The CDR3 DNA reads TGCGCCAGCAGTCCGGCACGGGAGGGGGAGACCCAGTACTTC.

The chain is built from TRBV5-5 and TRBJ1-4; tentative D call: TRBD1 (6 bases). The CDR3 is 15 residues long. The V and J ends lost 0 bases and 6 bases respectively, with 12 bases between them. Germline CDR1 is SGHKS and CDR2 is YYEKEE (reference sequence). CDR3 in amino acids: CASSLVWGRDEKLFF. CDR3 DNA sequence: TGTGCCAGCAGCTTGGTTTGGGGGCGTGATGAAAAACTGTTTTTT.

This clonotype was observed many times. The chain has TRBV20-1 and TRBJ2-3, with TRBD2 matching over 9 bases. The CDR3 is 14 amino acids. The J segment lost 5 bases and the V segment lost 1 base, leaving 4 bases of the junction unmatched. Germline V gene sequence: CDR1 DFQATT, CDR2 SNEGSKA (reference sequence). The CDR3 protein is CSARVGGRVDTQYF. The CDR3 nucleotides read TGCAGTGCTAGAGTAGGCGGGAGGGTAGATACGCAGTATTTT.

In its sample, this clonotype was seen many times. The chain couples TRBV5-1 to TRBJ2-1; D ambiguous. CDR3 length equals 12 residues. Between the trimmed V and J ends, which lost 4 bases and 5 bases, there was a span of 7 bases. Germline CDR1 SGHRS, CDR2 YFSETQ. The CDR3 nucleotides read TGCGCCAGCAGCCTCCAGAACAATGAGCAGTTCTTC. Translating gives CASSLQNNEQFF. The complete variable domain, with remaining parts taken from reference TRBV5-1 and TRBJ2-1, reads KAGVTQTPRYLIKTRGQQVTLSCSPISGHRSVSWYQQTPGQGLQFLFEYFSETQRNKGNFPGRFSGRQFSNSRSEMNVSTLELGDSALYLCASSLQNNEQFFGPGTRLTVL.

This clonotype was seen ten or more times. J is TRBJ2-1 and V is TRBV30, with 9 bases fitting TRBD1. CDR1 and CDR2 (germline): GTSNPN, SVGIG (reference sequence). The J segment lost 7 bases and the V segment lost 0 bases, leaving 4 bases of the junction unmatched. The CDR3 spans 14 residues. CDR3 protein: CAWSVGTGWNEQFF. The CDR3 coding sequence is TGTGCCTGGAGTGTTGGGACAGGGTGGAATGAGCAGTTCTTC.

This clonotype was picked up many times. V is TRBV28 and J is TRBJ2-2; TRBD1 aligns across 9 bases. Germline CDR1 is MDHEN and CDR2 is SYDVKM. Trimming took 4 bases from V and 8 from J; bases not matched to a gene: 11. This CDR3 comprises 16 residues. CDR3 sequence (DNA): TGTGCCAGCAGTTGGCTGGGACAGGGTGGCGTGGGGGAGCTGTTTTTT. Translation gives CASSWLGQGGVGELFF. Looking up the rest from reference TRBV28 and TRBJ2-2 gives the full variable domain: DVKVTQSSRYLVKRTGEKVFLECVQDMDHENMFWYRQDPGLGLRLIYFSYDVKMKEKGDIPEGYSVSREKKERFSLILESASTNQTSMYLCASSWLGQGGVGELFFGEGSRLTVL.

The chain combines TRBV2 with TRBJ1-2, with unresolved D. The CDR3 contains 14 residues. CDR1 SNHLY and CDR2 FYNNEI come from the germline V gene. With 6 bases removed from V and 0 bases from J, the gap between germline ends came to 11 bases. The CDR3 loop reads CASRPGRANYGYTF. The CDR3 DNA sequence: TGTGCCAGCAGGCCGGGCCGAGCTAACTATGGCTACACCTTC. The variable domain in full, completed from reference TRBV2 and TRBJ1-2, reads EPEVTQTPSHQVTQMGQEVILRCVPISNHLYFYWYRQILGQKVEFLVSFYNNEISEKSEIFDDQFSVERPDGSNFTLKIRSTKLEDSAMYFCASRPGRANYGYTFGSGTRLTVV.

This clonotype was observed many times. This chain joins TRBV2 and TRBJ2-7; TRBD1 agrees at 7 bases. The junction had 14 bases not matched to a gene; V was cut back by 6 bases and J by 6 bases. The CDR3 has 15 amino acids. Per the germline V gene, CDR1 is SNHLY and CDR2 is FYNNEI. The CDR3 sequence: CASRKPGQRFSEQYF. The DNA for the CDR3 is TGTGCCAGCAGGAAGCCGGGACAGAGATTCTCCGAGCAGTACTTC. The variable domain in full, completed from reference TRBV2 and TRBJ2-7, reads EPEVTQTPSHQVTQMGQEVILRCVPISNHLYFYWYRQILGQKVEFLVSFYNNEISEKSEIFDDQFSVERPDGSNFTLKIRSTKLEDSAMYFCASRKPGQRFSEQYFGPGTRLTVT.

This clonotype was recorded at least ten times. The chain couples TRBV7-6 to TRBJ2-1; D unresolved. The V gene's germline CDR1 is SGHVS and CDR2 FNYEAQ. The CDR3 is 13 amino acids. Trimming left V 6 bases short and J 4 bases short, with 10 bases between. The CDR3 DNA sequence: TGTGCCAGCAGATTCAACGATTACAATGAGCAGTTCTTC. Translating gives CASRFNDYNEQFF.

This clonotype was picked up a small number of times. The rearrangement links TRBV6-1 to TRBJ2-7, with 12 bases identical to TRBD2. Looked up from germline, CDR1 is MNHNS and CDR2 is SASEGT. This CDR3 comprises 17 residues. V lost 4 bases to trimming and J lost 0 bases; unmatched junction nucleotides: 7. The CDR3 DNA sequence: TGTGCCAGCAGTGTTCCTAGCGGGAGGGGGATCTCCTACGAGCAGTACTTC. As protein: CASSVPSGRGISYEQYF.